Described below is a single T cell receptor (beta chain) sequence and its context. This sample stems from a study of blood T cell repertoires in COVID-19. Study details: The samples span acute and convalescent COVID-19 from the United States, Italy and Spain. The cDNA or gDNA used as material had been derived from T cells, B-cell-depleted T cells, or PBMCs.

Original handling: Reference gene primer amplification yielded estimated nucleated cell counts. Clones were read by immunoSEQ multiplex PCR, and TCRdb kept only the in-frame ones, dropping some. V and J calls plus clone size are reproduced from that table; the DNA served to infer D and trimming. Found here are 200,000 or so clones, 75% to 90% of them singletons; the top ten hold under 2.5%. Germline CDR1 reads MDHEN; CDR2 reads SYDVKM. This CDR3 spans 12 amino acids. Deletions cut 6 bases from V and 4 bases from J, with 7 bases between. The V call is TRBV28, the J call TRBJ1-3; D not certain. This TCR derives from a man in his 70s with active or convalescent COVID-19. The sample comprised peripheral blood. For the CDR3, the DNA is TGTGCCAGCAGACGCAGGGGAAACACCATATATTTT. Its protein is CASRRRGNTIYF.